This T cell receptor beta chain was identified in a study of siplizumab effects on memory and regulatory T cells. Study-wide results and caveats: Alloreactive sequences tracing back to unstimulated CD4+ memory cells were significantly reduced by siplizumab. A minor share of alloreactive clones matched unstimulated subsets.

On this clone itself: Antigen: not known.

Produced via immunoSEQ multiplex PCR; TCRdb's table is partial and in-frame only. The profile covers 100,000 to 110,000 clones, with approximately 94% appearing a single time and over 1% taken by the ten largest. Trimming cost V 10 bases and J 0 bases, with 15 bases left between them. Germline V gene sequence: CDR1 SNHLY, CDR2 FYNNEI. CDR3 length: 15 residues. The TCR sequence derives from a human donor in good health. Sequenced: non-Treg CD4+ T cells sorted from blood. This chain joins TRBV2 and TRBJ2-2; D is unclear. In DNA form, the CDR3 reads TGTGCCATTACCACCCAAGGAACGAACACCGGGGAGCTGTTTTTT. Protein product: CAITTQGTNTGELFF.